One and the same sample provided the 4 T cell receptor beta chains below, sequenced in a study of blood T cells in healthy people across ages. Primers used in a second PCR of roughly 6 to 12 cycles were a sample-barcoded 5' primer and a J-beta primer mix. Using its own MiXCR run on the 5' RACE reads, TCRdb lists one record per CDR3 protein. The sample has 1.8 million or so distinct CDR3 sequences; about two fifths are singletons. The sequenced material came from blood. These receptors originate from a human donor in good health.

The chain links TRBV2 to TRBJ2-7, with TRBD1 matching 7 bases. CDR1 is SNHLY and CDR2 is FYNNEI in the germline V gene. There are 14 residues in the CDR3. V trimming: 3 bases; J trimming: 2 bases; junction bases outside the gene matches: 4. In nucleotides, the CDR3 is TGTGCCAGCAGTGAGTTTAGGGGGCCCTACGAGCAGTACTTC. Amino acid sequence: CASSEFRGPYEQYF. Variable domain in full (rest from reference TRBV2 and TRBJ2-7): EPEVTQTPSHQVTQMGQEVILRCVPISNHLYFYWYRQILGQKVEFLVSFYNNEISEKSEIFDDQFSVERPDGSNFTLKIRSTKLEDSAMYFCASSEFRGPYEQYFGPGTRLTVT.

CDR3 sequence (DNA): TGTGCCAGCAGCTTGACGGGGGAACTAGGCAATCAGCCCCAGCATTTT. This gives the protein CASSLTGELGNQPQHF. This rearrangement joins TRBV5-5 to TRBJ1-5, with D possibly TRBD1 on 5 matching bases. Germline V gene sequence: CDR1 SGHKS, CDR2 YYEKEE (reference sequence). V lost 1 base to trimming and J lost 2 bases, with 13 bases between them. The length of the CDR3 is 16 residues.

V and J are TRBV6-2 or TRBV6-3 and TRBJ1-1; 10 bases fit TRBD1. Germline V gives CDR1 MNHEY, CDR2 SVGEGT. This CDR3 has 15 residues. The trim removed 2 bases at V and 4 bases at J, leaving 4 bases unmatched. The CDR3 sequence: CASSYHGQGGTEAFF. The CDR3, as DNA: TGTGCCAGCAGTTACCACGGACAGGGGGGCACTGAAGCTTTCTTT.

This clonotype was counted many times. The chain employs TRBV10-3 and TRBJ1-1, with TRBD1 identical over 12 bases. This CDR3 has 15 amino acids. The germline V gene encodes CDR1 ENHRY and CDR2 SYGVKD. Trimming took 6 bases from V and 1 from J; bases not matched to a gene: 3. The CDR3: CAIRGQGAPNTEAFF. Here the CDR3 DNA reads TGTGCCATCAGGGGACAGGGGGCCCCGAACACTGAAGCTTTCTTT.